What follows are 3 T cell receptor beta chains derived from one specimen sequenced in a study of T cells in Graves' hyperthyroidism and ophthalmopathy. Template material for amplifying TCR beta CDR3 regions consisted of RNA transcripts. TCR CDR3 underwent first-round RT-PCR with the HTBI primer set. TCRdb re-called the multiplex PCR reads through MiXCR, storing one row per CDR3 protein. This sample carries hundreds of thousands of distinct CDR3 sequences, 45% of them seen once, and the ten largest clones take approximately 7.2%. What was sequenced was peripheral blood or thyroid tissue (not recorded which). The receptors here all came from an adult man with Graves' disease, either hyperthyroidism or ophthalmopathy (not recorded which).

V usage is TRBV12-3 or TRBV12-4 and J usage is TRBJ1-1, with a tentative D call TRBD1 (5 bases). The CDR3 consists of 12 residues. The V end lost 4 bases, the J end lost 10 bases, and 13 bases lay between the germline ends. For the CDR3, the DNA is TGTGCCAGCAGTTCCAGGGTTTTGTCAGCTTTCTTT. It specifies CASSSRVLSAFF.

The rearrangement joins TRBV7-9 to TRBJ1-5; weak D call: TRBD1 (6 bases). Germline V gives CDR1 SEHNR, CDR2 FQNEAQ (reference sequence). V lost 10 bases and J 14 bases, leaving 27 bases between the germline ends. This CDR3 contains 14 residues. CDR3 bases: TGTGCCACCAACCATAGGGGGTCCTTGAACCACGAGCATTTT. Protein sequence: CATNHRGSLNHEHF.

In its sample, this clonotype was seen a few times. The chain carries TRBV5-1 and TRBJ1-1; 7 positions agree with TRBD1. Looked up from germline, CDR1 is SGHRS and CDR2 is YFSETQ. This CDR3 spans 13 amino acids. The junction had 6 bases not matched to a gene; V was cut back by 3 bases and J by 7 bases. CDR3 DNA: TGCGCCAGCAGCTCCGCCTGGACAGGTGAAGCTTTCTTT. This codes for CASSSAWTGEAFF.